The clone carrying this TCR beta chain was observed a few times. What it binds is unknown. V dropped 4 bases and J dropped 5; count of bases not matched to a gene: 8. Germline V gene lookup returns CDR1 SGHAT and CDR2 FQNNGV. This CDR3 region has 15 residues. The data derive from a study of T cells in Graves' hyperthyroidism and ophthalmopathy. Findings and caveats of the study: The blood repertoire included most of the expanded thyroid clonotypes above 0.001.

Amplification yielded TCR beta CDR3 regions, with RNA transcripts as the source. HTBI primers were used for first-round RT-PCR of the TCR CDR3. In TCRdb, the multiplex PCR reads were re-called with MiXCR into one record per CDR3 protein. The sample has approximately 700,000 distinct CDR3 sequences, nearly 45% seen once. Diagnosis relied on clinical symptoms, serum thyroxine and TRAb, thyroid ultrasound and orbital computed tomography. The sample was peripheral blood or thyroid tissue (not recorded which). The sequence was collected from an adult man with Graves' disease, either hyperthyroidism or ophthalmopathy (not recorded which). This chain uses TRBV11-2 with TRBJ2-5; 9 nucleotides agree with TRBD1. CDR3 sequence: CASSYKGQGWETQYF. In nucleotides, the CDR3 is TGTGCCAGCAGCTATAAAGGACAGGGGTGGGAGACCCAGTACTTC.